This TCR beta chain was sequenced for a study of cytomegalovirus exposure and HLA in healthy donors. On the study more broadly: An earlier analysis found fewer than 140 million unique TCR beta sequences from 150 million to 200 million T cells.

Germline V gives CDR1 MNHEY, CDR2 SMNVEV (reference sequence). Trimming left V 2 bases short and J 0 bases short, with 8 bases between. This CDR3 comprises 16 residues. This PCR relied on a set of 60 Vbeta primers and 13 Jbeta primers. The table came from immunoSEQ multiplex PCR; TCRdb's copy has only in-frame clones and leaves some out. The top ten hold 7% to 9% of the sample, which has about 94,000 clones, under 80% seen once. The origin of this receptor is a man aged 35-49 years in good health and CMV-seropositive. This rearrangement joins TRBV27 to TRBJ1-6; D is possibly TRBD1 (6 bases). Sequenced input: PBMCs. The CDR3, as DNA: TGTGCCAGCAGTTTAGTGACAGGCTCCTATAATTCACCCCTCCACTTT. Its protein is CASSLVTGSYNSPLHF.